The 30 T cell receptor beta chains below all came from one sample that was sequenced in a study of identical twins (dated by TCRdb to 2016 to 2017). Libraries were constructed by 5' RACE. TCRdb records Illumina HiSeq 2000 as the sequencer. TCRdb passed the public sequencing reads through fastp at Q25 and MiXCR, retaining productive beta sequences. Duplicate CDR3 protein sequences are folded into a single record with the most common DNA and genes. The sample has just under 550,000 distinct CDR3 sequences on record, over 12% of them singletons. About 0.4% of the sample is held by the ten biggest clonotypes. These data were also reused for a study on yellow fever vaccine responses in identical twins.

The sequenced sample was CD4+ T cells sorted from blood. The receptors come from a woman younger than 30 in good health.

The chain recombines TRBV20-1 with TRBJ2-7, with 7 bases aligning to TRBD1. The germline V gene encodes CDR1 DFQATT and CDR2 SNEGSKA (reference sequence). This CDR3 comprises 13 residues. Germline trimming cut 3 bases from V and 2 bases from J; bases unmatched to any gene: 4. For the CDR3, the DNA is TGCAGTGCTAGCTTGACAGGGACCTACGAGCAGTACTTC. Its protein product is CSASLTGTYEQYF.

The chain joins TRBV20-1 to TRBJ2-2; TRBD2 matches at 7 bases. In germline, CDR1 is DFQATT, CDR2 SNEGSKA (reference sequence). With 5 bases clipped from V and 4 bases from J, the junction kept 4 bases outside the gene matches. There are 13 residues in the CDR3. The DNA of the CDR3 is TGCAGTGCTGCAAGCGGGATCACCGGGGAGCTGTTTTTT. This sequence encodes CSAASGITGELFF.

This clonotype has only a few counts. This chain uses TRBV20-1 with TRBJ2-7; no definite D call. Trimming shortened V by 1 base and J by 1 base, and 14 bases separated the two germline ends. The CDR3 extends over 15 amino acids. Germline CDR1 reads DFQATT; CDR2 reads SNEGSKA (reference sequence). The CDR3 protein is CSARGGAGWSYEQYF. CDR3 DNA: TGCAGTGCTAGAGGGGGTGCAGGTTGGTCCTACGAGCAGTACTTC.

There are a few counts of this clonotype. The chain employs TRBV3-1 and TRBJ1-6; D is ambiguous. Per germline, CDR1 LGHDT and CDR2 YNNKEL (reference sequence). There are 16 residues in the CDR3. Trimming cost V 0 bases and J 2 bases, with 8 bases left between them. CDR3 loop: CASSQDMGAYNSPLHF. The DNA of the CDR3 is TGTGCCAGCAGCCAAGATATGGGTGCCTATAATTCACCCCTCCACTTT.

The table lists this clonotype with a few counts. This chain joins TRBV12-3 or TRBV12-4 and TRBJ2-1; 14 bases are shared with TRBD2. The trim removed 6 bases at V and 6 bases at J, leaving 10 bases unmatched. The CDR3 has 17 amino acids. The CDR3 region has the DNA TGTGCCAGCAGACCTGGACTAGCGGGAGGTTGGGGCAATGAGCAGTTCTTC. This sequence encodes CASRPGLAGGWGNEQFF.

This clonotype was counted ten times or more. The chain recombines TRBV12-3 or TRBV12-4 with TRBJ1-5; no clear D. Trimming cost V 2 bases and J 9 bases, with 5 bases left between them. The CDR3 covers 11 residues. The CDR3 DNA sequence: TGTGCCAGCAGTTTAAACGGGCCCCAGCATTTT. Amino acids: CASSLNGPQHF.

The chain recombines TRBV11-2 with TRBJ2-1; D is perhaps TRBD1 (5 bases). V was pared by 0 bases and J by 15 bases, with 15 bases between. This CDR3 comprises 13 residues. Germline V gene lookup returns CDR1 SGHAT and CDR2 FQNNGV. CDR3 DNA sequence: TGTGCCAGCAGCTTAGATCACGGAAGGGGTGGGTTCTTC. It codes for CASSLDHGRGGFF.

This clonotype has more than one count but fewer than ten. The J gene is TRBJ2-1, the V gene TRBV3-1; 8 positions match TRBD1. The CDR3 is made up of 16 amino acids. The germline CDR1 and CDR2 sequences are LGHDT and YNNKEL (reference sequence). Losses at the gene ends were 1 base for V and 9 bases for J; bases not matched to a gene: 11. The CDR3: CASSQGLGQGVSEQFF. The CDR3 nucleotides are TGTGCCAGCAGCCAAGGATTAGGACAGGGAGTTTCTGAGCAGTTCTTC.

This clonotype was counted a few times. The chain uses TRBV5-1 and TRBJ1-4; D is ambiguous. V lost 0 bases and J 7 bases, leaving 7 bases between the germline ends. Germline V lookup: CDR1 SGHRS, CDR2 YFSETQ. The CDR3 totals 13 residues. This CDR3 reads CASSLDPGEKLFF. The CDR3, as DNA: TGCGCCAGCAGCTTGGACCCGGGTGAAAAACTGTTTTTT.

There are a few counts of this clonotype. The rearrangement links TRBV12-3 or TRBV12-4 to TRBJ2-5; D possibly uses TRBD1 or TRBD2 (5 bases each). Trimming stripped 2 bases from V and 6 bases from J, with 10 bases between. This CDR3 is 13 amino acids long. CDR3 coding DNA: TGTGCCAGCAGTTTAAGCGAGGGACAGACCCAGTACTTC. Residues: CASSLSEGQTQYF.

The chain is built from TRBV2 and TRBJ2-3, with 14 positions matching TRBD2. V lost 4 bases and J lost 6; bases outside the gene matches: 3. CDR3 length: 15 amino acids. Germline V lookup: CDR1 SNHLY, CDR2 FYNNEI. CDR3 DNA sequence: TGTGCCAGCAGTGCCGGGACTAGCGGGAGTGATACGCAGTATTTT. It translates to CASSAGTSGSDTQYF.

The chain has TRBV10-3 and TRBJ1-2; D may be TRBD1 (6 bases). Germline-derived CDR1 and CDR2 are ENHRY and SYGVKD. Between the trimmed V and J ends, which lost 3 bases and 7 bases, there was a span of 12 bases. The CDR3 sequence is 13 residues long. The CDR3 region is CAISDGGGGGYTF. CDR3 nucleotides: TGTGCCATCAGTGACGGGGGGGGCGGTGGCTACACCTTC.

The table lists this clonotype with a few counts. The chain couples TRBV19 to TRBJ2-7, with 8 bases that match TRBD1. The CDR3 sequence is 16 residues long. The germline V gene encodes CDR1 LNHDA and CDR2 SQIVND (reference sequence). V dropped 9 bases and J dropped 0; count of bases not matched to a gene: 13. The CDR3 spells CASAQGAPLSSYEQYF. The CDR3 DNA is TGTGCCAGCGCGCAGGGGGCTCCTCTCAGCTCCTACGAGCAGTACTTC.

This clonotype was detected a few times. The chain has TRBV29-1 and TRBJ2-3; 7 nucleotides match TRBD1. The CDR3 is made up of 11 amino acids. The V segment lost 3 bases and the J segment 8 bases; nucleotides outside the gene matches: 2. Germline lookup yields CDR1 SQVTM and CDR2 ANQGSEA. For the CDR3, the DNA is TGCAGCGTTGACTCAGGGGGTACGCAGTATTTT. Its protein product is CSVDSGGTQYF.

This clonotype was detected only a few times. The chain links TRBV5-8 to TRBJ2-1, with TRBD2 matching over 13 bases. V lost 4 bases, J lost 9 bases, and 7 bases stayed unmatched. From germline, CDR1 is SGHTS and CDR2 YDEGEE. The CDR3 spans 15 residues. The CDR3 loop reads CASSTGTSGTVEQFF. CDR3 coding DNA: TGTGCCAGCAGCACGGGGACTAGCGGGACGGTTGAGCAGTTCTTC.

The rearrangement joins TRBV29-1 to TRBJ2-6; D gene unclear. The CDR3 runs to 14 residues. Trimming stripped 5 bases from V and 0 bases from J, with 8 bases between. Per the germline V gene, CDR1 is SQVTM and CDR2 is ANQGSEA. The CDR3 DNA is TGCAGCGTTAGATCGCACTCTGGGGCCAACGTCCTGACTTTC. It specifies CSVRSHSGANVLTF.

The chain is built from TRBV5-5 and TRBJ2-2; 11 bases are a match to TRBD1. J was trimmed by 6 bases and V by 6 bases; bases with no gene match: 10. The CDR3 consists of 16 residues. Germline-derived CDR1 and CDR2 are SGHKS and YYEKEE (reference sequence). CDR3 sequence: CASTLYGTGGPGELFF. The CDR3 DNA is TGTGCCAGCACGCTATACGGGACAGGGGGTCCCGGGGAGCTGTTTTTT.

This clonotype was counted a few times. The J gene is TRBJ2-1, the V gene TRBV12-3 or TRBV12-4; tentative D call: TRBD2 (5 bases). The CDR3 length is 15 residues. With 8 bases removed from V and 0 bases from J, the gap between germline ends came to 14 bases. The CDR3 DNA follows: TGTGCCAGCGGCATCGGGATGAGCTCCTACAATGAGCAGTTCTTC. Amino acids: CASGIGMSSYNEQFF.

This rearrangement joins TRBV7-9 to TRBJ2-1, with D perhaps matching TRBD2 (5 bases). V lost 5 bases to trimming and J lost 7 bases, with 24 bases between them. Germline V CDR1 and CDR2: SEHNR, FQNEAQ (reference sequence). The CDR3 totals 17 residues. CDR3 sequence: CASSPRTERPRGNEQFF. The CDR3 bases are TGTGCCAGCAGCCCTAGGACGGAGCGACCACGAGGGAATGAGCAGTTCTTC. Complete variable domain (other parts from reference TRBV7-9 and TRBJ2-1): DTGVSQNPRHKITKRGQNVTFRCDPISEHNRLYWYRQTLGQGPEFLTYFQNEAQLEKSRLLSDRFSAERPKGSFSTLEIQRTEQGDSAMYLCASSPRTERPRGNEQFFGPGTRLTVL.

The chain is built from TRBV9 and TRBJ2-7; TRBD2 matches 11 bases. After removal of 3 bases from V and 0 bases from J, the junction contained 2 bases not matched to a gene. The CDR3 spans 15 residues. In germline, CDR1 is SGDLS, CDR2 YYNGEE. The DNA of the CDR3 is TGTGCCAGCAGCGCGGGACTAGCGGCCTCCTACGAGCAGTACTTC. Protein: CASSAGLAASYEQYF.

The chain employs TRBV20-1 and TRBJ1-1, with TRBD1 matching over 8 bases. Germline CDR1 reads DFQATT; CDR2 reads SNEGSKA (reference sequence). This CDR3 region has 14 residues. After removal of 5 bases from V and 1 base from J, the junction contained 6 bases not matched to a gene. CDR3 amino acids: CSAGLGQANTEAFF. The CDR3 DNA sequence: TGCAGTGCTGGATTGGGACAGGCGAACACTGAAGCTTTCTTT.

This clonotype was counted between two and nine times. This sequence joins TRBV14 and TRBJ2-3, with D unclear. This CDR3 region has 14 residues. Germline CDR1 and CDR2: SGHDN and FVKESK. The V end was cut by 2 bases, the J end by 2 bases, with 8 bases between. The CDR3 bases are TGTGCCAGCAGCCAATATGGGCACACAGATACGCAGTATTTT. Residues: CASSQYGHTDTQYF.

The chain has TRBV20-1 and TRBJ1-5, with D perhaps TRBD1 (5 bases). This CDR3 is built from 12 residues. V lost 6 bases and J 6 bases, leaving 12 bases between the germline ends. Germline V gene lookup returns CDR1 DFQATT and CDR2 SNEGSKA (reference sequence). The CDR3 region is CSATSGFQPQHF. CDR3 nucleotide sequence: TGCAGTGCCACCTCAGGGTTTCAGCCCCAGCATTTT.

V usage is TRBV5-1 and J usage is TRBJ2-7; 13 nucleotides line up with TRBD2. CDR3 length: 17 amino acids. In germline, CDR1 is SGHRS, CDR2 YFSETQ. Trimming removed 5 bases from V and 0 bases from J; junction bases left unmatched: 8. CDR3 protein: CASSPPGLAGSSYEQYF. CDR3 nucleotides: TGCGCCAGCAGTCCGCCGGGACTAGCGGGGAGCTCCTACGAGCAGTACTTC.

Comments on this clonotype: In this CDR3 the conserved last residue, phenylalanine or tryptophan, is missing, so a read error is likely. Because the CDR3's place on the DNA is in doubt, the DNA is left out and the CDR3 is given as listed by TCRdb. V usage is TRBV15 and J usage is TRBJ2-7; the table's D call of TRBD1 was not tested on the DNA. The CDR3 extends over 10 residues, inclusive of both ends. Germline-derived CDR1 and CDR2 are LNHNV and YYDKDF (reference sequence). CDR3 sequence reads: CATSNVPGFI.

This clonotype was picked up many times. DNA of the CDR3: TGTGCCAGCAGACCCGGACTAGCGGCGACGCAGTACTTC. Residues: CASRPGLAATQYF. This rearrangement joins TRBV12-3 or TRBV12-4 to TRBJ2-7; 10 bases match TRBD2. With 6 bases clipped from V and 9 bases from J, the junction kept 8 bases outside the gene matches. There are 13 residues in the CDR3.

This clonotype occurred a few times. The V gene is TRBV12-3 or TRBV12-4, the J gene TRBJ2-2, with TRBD1 matching over 7 bases. The ends lost 2 bases at V and 0 bases at J; junction bases unmatched: 12. The CDR3 is made up of 19 amino acids. The CDR3 loop is CASSLPRQGFRPNTGELFF. The CDR3 DNA sequence: TGTGCCAGCAGTTTACCCAGACAGGGTTTCCGCCCGAACACCGGGGAGCTGTTTTTT.

This clonotype was recorded a few times. The gene calls are TRBV11-1 and TRBJ2-1; no firm D call. Germline lookup yields CDR1 SGHAT and CDR2 FQDESV (reference sequence). There are 16 residues in the CDR3. V lost 1 base to trimming and J lost 11 bases, with 21 bases between them. In DNA, the CDR3 is TGTGCCAGCAGCTTAGAAACAGCTGGGGTCGGAACAAAGCAGTTCTTC. This sequence encodes CASSLETAGVGTKQFF.

The rearrangement joins TRBV20-1 to TRBJ2-3; 7 bases line up with TRBD2. This CDR3 comprises 14 residues. From germline, CDR1 is DFQATT and CDR2 SNEGSKA (reference sequence). With 0 bases clipped from V and 3 bases from J, the junction kept 3 bases outside the gene matches. The CDR3: CSARDPLATDTQYF. The CDR3, as DNA: TGCAGTGCTAGAGATCCACTAGCGACAGATACGCAGTATTTT.

The chain combines TRBV3-1 with TRBJ1-4, with D possibly being TRBD1 (6 bases). The germline CDR1 and CDR2 sequences are LGHDT and YNNKEL (reference sequence). Between the trimmed V and J ends, which lost 4 bases and 7 bases, there was a span of 13 bases. This CDR3 region has 14 residues. CDR3 in amino acids: CASSLTGIAEKLFF. The DNA of the CDR3 is TGTGCCAGCAGCCTAACAGGGATCGCTGAAAAACTGTTTTTT.